The entry below describes one TCR beta chain. Its antigen is unidentified. This sample stems from a study of cytomegalovirus exposure and HLA in healthy donors. Background on the study: The 120 validation repertoires, a later analysis reported, used the same platform as the roughly 660 repertoires from the first cohort. Study-level results: Reportedly, diagnosis of cytomegalovirus status by the classifier showed high specificity and sensitivity. The listing of 150 to 200 TCR beta chains classed them as cytomegalovirus-associated.

The assay was immunoSEQ multiplex PCR, and TCRdb's table has in-frame clones only and misses some. The data contain tens of thousands of clones, around 90% of them seen just once; the ten biggest clones take up around 1.3%. CDR1 SGHRS and CDR2 YFSETQ come from the germline V gene. This CDR3 is built from 15 residues. Trimming took 5 bases from V and 5 from J, leaving 19 bases between them. The chain employs TRBV5-1 and TRBJ1-2; tentative D call: TRBD1 (6 bases). This receptor was identified in a woman younger than 30 in good health and CMV-seronegative. The sample was PBMCs. CDR3 sequence (DNA): TGCGCCAGCAGGAATCCGGCACAGGGTTTTTATGGCTACACCTTC. It is translated as CASRNPAQGFYGYTF.